This TCR beta chain was documented in a study of blood T cell repertoires in COVID-19. The assay was immunoSEQ multiplex PCR, and TCRdb's table has in-frame clones only and misses some. This table has approximately 270,000 clones, around 82% appearing once. Input material: peripheral blood. The receptor comes from a person aged 70 to 85 with COVID-19, enrolled during active disease.

The CDR3 loop reads CASSAGTSGLIHEQFF. Written as DNA, the CDR3 is TGTGCCAGCAGCGCGGGGACTAGCGGATTGATCCATGAGCAGTTCTTC. V usage is TRBV5-5 and J usage is TRBJ2-1, with TRBD2 matching over 11 bases. CDR1 is SGHKS, CDR2 YYEKEE, per germline (reference sequence). The CDR3 covers 16 residues. V shed 4 bases, J shed 8 bases, and the junction held 11 bases outside the gene matches.